This T cell receptor beta chain comes out of a study of cytomegalovirus exposure and HLA in healthy donors. Findings and limits, study-wide: The study listed some 160 cytomegalovirus-associated TCR beta chains.

Donors came from a validation cohort of some 110 subjects, distinct from the first 666-subject cohort. Profiled with immunoSEQ multiplex PCR; TCRdb holds only in-frame clones, not every one. The sample shows over 200,000 clones, around 88% of them seen only once. Note on this clone: Its antigen is undetermined.

The receptor was derived from a young woman in good health and CMV-seronegative. Material for sequencing was PBMCs.

The CDR3 loop reads CASSFLGRGIQETQYF. DNA of the CDR3: TGTGCCAGCAGTTTTTTGGGGAGGGGGATCCAAGAGACCCAGTACTTC. The V gene is TRBV27, the J gene TRBJ2-5; D perhaps matches TRBD2 (7 bases). Germline CDR1 reads MNHEY; CDR2 reads SMNVEV (reference sequence). The CDR3 loop spans 16 amino acids. Deletions cut 3 bases from V and 1 base from J, with 15 bases between.